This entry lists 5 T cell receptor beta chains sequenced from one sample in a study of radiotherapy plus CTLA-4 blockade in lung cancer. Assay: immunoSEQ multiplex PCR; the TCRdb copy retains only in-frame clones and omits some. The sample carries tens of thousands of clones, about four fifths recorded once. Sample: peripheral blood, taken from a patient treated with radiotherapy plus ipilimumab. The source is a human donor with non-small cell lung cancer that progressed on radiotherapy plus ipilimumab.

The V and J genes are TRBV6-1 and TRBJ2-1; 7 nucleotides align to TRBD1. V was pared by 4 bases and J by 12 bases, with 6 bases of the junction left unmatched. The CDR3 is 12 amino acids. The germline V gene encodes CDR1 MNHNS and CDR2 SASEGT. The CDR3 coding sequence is TGTGCCAGCAGTGCCCAGGGGGAAGGGCAGTTCTTC. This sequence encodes CASSAQGEGQFF.

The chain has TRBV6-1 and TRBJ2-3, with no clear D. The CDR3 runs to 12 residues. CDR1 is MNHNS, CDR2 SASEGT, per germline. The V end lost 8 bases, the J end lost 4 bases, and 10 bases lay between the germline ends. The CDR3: CASYIAPDTQYF. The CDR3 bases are TGTGCCAGCTATATAGCCCCAGATACGCAGTATTTT.

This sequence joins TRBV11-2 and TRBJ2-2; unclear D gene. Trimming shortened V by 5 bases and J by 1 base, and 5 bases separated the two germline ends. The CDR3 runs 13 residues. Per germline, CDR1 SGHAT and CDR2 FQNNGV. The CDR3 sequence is CASSVMNTGELFF. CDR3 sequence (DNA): TGTGCCAGCAGCGTCATGAACACCGGGGAGCTGTTTTTT. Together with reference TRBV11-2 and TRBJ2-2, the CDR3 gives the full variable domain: EAGVAQSPRYKIIEKRQSVAFWCNPISGHATLYWYQQILGQGPKLLIQFQNNGVVDDSQLPKDRFSAERLKGVDSTLKIQPAKLEDSAVYLCASSVMNTGELFFGEGSRLTVL.

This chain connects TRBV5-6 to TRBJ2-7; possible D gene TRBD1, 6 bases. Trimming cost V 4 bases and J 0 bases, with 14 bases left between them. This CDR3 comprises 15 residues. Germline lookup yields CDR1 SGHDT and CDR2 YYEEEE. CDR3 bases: TGTGCCAGCAGCAACCTTGACAGGATCTCCTACGAGCAGTACTTC. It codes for CASSNLDRISYEQYF.

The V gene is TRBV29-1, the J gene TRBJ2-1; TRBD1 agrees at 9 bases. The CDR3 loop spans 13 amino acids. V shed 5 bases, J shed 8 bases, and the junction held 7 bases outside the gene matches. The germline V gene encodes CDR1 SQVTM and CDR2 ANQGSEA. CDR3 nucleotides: TGCAGCGTTACGGGACAGGGCATCTATGAGCAGTTCTTC. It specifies CSVTGQGIYEQFF.